One and the same sample provided the 31 T cell receptor beta chains below, sequenced in a study of cytomegalovirus exposure and HLA in healthy donors. Primers: 60 Vbeta forward and 13 Jbeta reverse. Produced via immunoSEQ multiplex PCR; TCRdb's table is partial and in-frame only. The sample holds approximately 170,000 clones, 80% to 90% seen once. Sequencing input: PBMCs. The source is a male donor in good health and CMV-seronegative.

This chain joins TRBV28 and TRBJ2-7, with a possible D match to TRBD1 (5 bases). Germline lookup yields CDR1 MDHEN and CDR2 SYDVKM. The CDR3 loop spans 15 amino acids. Trimming took 2 bases from V and 4 from J, leaving 15 bases between them. The CDR3 protein is CASSLGARVPYEQYF. CDR3 bases: TGTGCCAGCAGTTTAGGCGCCAGGGTTCCTTACGAGCAGTACTTC.

CDR3 loop: CAWVRDRPYGYTF. The CDR3 DNA is TGTGCCTGGGTCCGGGACAGGCCTTATGGCTACACCTTC. The V gene is TRBV30, the J gene TRBJ1-2, with TRBD1 identical over 8 bases. CDR1 and CDR2 from the germline V gene are GTSNPN and SVGIG (reference sequence). CDR3 length equals 13 residues. Trimming removed 5 bases from V and 5 bases from J; junction bases left unmatched: 7.

The chain is built from TRBV19 and TRBJ2-7, with 8 bases that match TRBD1. The ends lost 3 bases at V and 4 bases at J; junction bases unmatched: 11. Germline loops: CDR1 LNHDA, CDR2 SQIVND (reference sequence). The CDR3 runs 16 residues. CDR3 bases: TGTGCCAGTAGTATGGTCCTCCGGACAGGGCTTTACGAGCAGTACTTC. It encodes CASSMVLRTGLYEQYF.

V and J are TRBV6-5 and TRBJ2-3; TRBD1 aligns across 7 bases. After removal of 4 bases from V and 0 bases from J, the junction contained 7 bases not matched to a gene. Germline V lookup: CDR1 MNHEY, CDR2 SVGAGI. The CDR3 runs to 16 residues. CDR3 sequence reads: CASSSGTESSTDTQYF. DNA for the CDR3: TGTGCCAGCAGTTCCGGGACAGAATCTAGCACAGATACGCAGTATTTT.

This chain uses TRBV29-1 with TRBJ1-4; TRBD1 matches at 10 bases. Germline V gives CDR1 SQVTM, CDR2 ANQGSEA. With 5 bases clipped from V and 8 bases from J, the junction kept 8 bases outside the gene matches. This CDR3 spans 14 amino acids. The CDR3 nucleotides are TGCAGCGTTTTCCCCGGGACAGGGGACGAAAAACTGTTTTTT. Encoded protein: CSVFPGTGDEKLFF.

Details on this clone: The same CDR3 arises from other DNA sequences in this sample as well. This chain uses TRBV5-4 with TRBJ2-5, with 7 bases matching TRBD1. Germline V gene data show CDR1 as SGHNT and CDR2 as YYREEE (reference sequence). The CDR3 has 14 residues. V lost 2 bases and J lost 1; bases outside the gene matches: 2. CDR3 bases: TGTGCCAGCAGCTTTGGGACAGCCCAAGAGACCCAGTACTTC. Amino acid sequence: CASSFGTAQETQYF. The full variable domain, its missing parts supplied by reference TRBV5-4 and TRBJ2-5, is ETGVTQSPTHLIKTRGQQVTLRCSSQSGHNTVSWYQQALGQGPQFIFQYYREEENGRGNFPPRFSGLQFPNYSSELNVNALELDDSALYLCASSFGTAQETQYFGPGTRLLVL.

The chain is built from TRBV7-3 and TRBJ2-5; 11 nucleotides match TRBD2. V shed 5 bases, J shed 5 bases, and the junction held 7 bases outside the gene matches. Germline CDR1 is SGHTA and CDR2 is FQGTGA. The CDR3 extends over 15 amino acids. The CDR3 sequence: CASSPGLAGRETQYF. The CDR3 DNA follows: TGTGCCAGCAGCCCTGGACTAGCGGGCCGGGAGACCCAGTACTTC.

The chain links TRBV5-1 to TRBJ2-7, with 8 positions matching TRBD1. Germline CDR1 SGHRS, CDR2 YFSETQ. The J segment lost 2 bases and the V segment lost 4 bases, leaving 11 bases of the junction unmatched. The CDR3 has 16 amino acids. CDR3 sequence reads: CASSGSETGDPYEQYF. CDR3 DNA sequence: TGCGCCAGCAGCGGATCGGAGACAGGGGATCCCTACGAGCAGTACTTC.

The CDR3 here is CASSQEGRGYEQYF. Written as DNA, the CDR3 is TGCGCCAGCAGCCAAGAAGGCAGGGGCTACGAGCAGTACTTC. The chain employs TRBV4-3 and TRBJ2-7; possibly TRBD1 for D (6 bases). Trimming took 0 bases from V and 3 from J, leaving 9 bases between them. CDR3 size: 14 residues. Germline loops: CDR1 LGHNA, CDR2 YSLEER.

V is TRBV2 and J is TRBJ2-3; the match to TRBD1 covers 9 bases. This CDR3 region has 17 residues. The germline gives CDR1 SNHLY, CDR2 FYNNEI. Trimming at V came to 8 bases and at J to 3 bases, leaving 15 bases not matched to a gene. The CDR3 protein is CASGGFTGTGWTDTQYF. DNA for the CDR3: TGTGCCAGCGGGGGGTTTACCGGGACAGGGTGGACAGATACGCAGTATTTT.

The rearrangement uses TRBV9 and TRBJ2-2, with D maybe TRBD2 (5 bases). The CDR3 spans 15 residues. V dropped 0 bases and J dropped 2 bases, with 8 bases sitting between them. Germline V CDR1 and CDR2: SGDLS, YYNGEE. The CDR3 DNA is TGTGCCAGCAGCGTAGCTAGCCAAAACACCGGGGAGCTGTTTTTT. It translates to CASSVASQNTGELFF.

The rearrangement uses TRBV10-3 and TRBJ2-7; 7 positions agree with TRBD1. The CDR3 sequence is 13 residues long. The V gene's germline CDR1 is ENHRY and CDR2 SYGVKD. V trimming: 6 bases; J trimming: 2 bases; junction bases outside the gene matches: 4. CDR3 coding DNA: TGTGCCATCAGGGTACAGGGGACCTACGAGCAGTACTTC. It is translated as CAIRVQGTYEQYF.

This chain links TRBV28 with TRBJ2-7, with 8 bases identical to TRBD1. The CDR3 spans 16 residues. Trimming at V came to 5 bases and at J to 7 bases, leaving 16 bases not matched to a gene. The V gene's germline CDR1 is MDHEN and CDR2 SYDVKM. The CDR3 reads CASSPELWGQEPEQYF. The CDR3 DNA is TGTGCCAGCAGTCCCGAGTTGTGGGGACAGGAACCTGAGCAGTACTTC.

The chain joins TRBV5-1 to TRBJ2-7; a weak D match, TRBD2 (7 bases). This CDR3 region has 15 residues. The germline V gene encodes CDR1 SGHRS and CDR2 YFSETQ. The V end was cut by 0 bases, the J end by 4 bases, with 14 bases between. The CDR3 region is CASSLEGGARYEQYF. CDR3 DNA: TGCGCCAGCAGCTTGGAGGGGGGGGCCAGGTACGAGCAGTACTTC.

The V gene is TRBV30, the J gene TRBJ2-1; 11 bases fit TRBD1. CDR1 and CDR2 from the germline V gene are GTSNPN and SVGIG (reference sequence). J was trimmed by 9 bases and V by 2 bases; bases with no gene match: 3. This CDR3 has 13 residues. The CDR3 nucleotides read TGTGCCTGGAGTCCGGGACAGGGGGGTGAGCAGTTCTTC. Protein sequence: CAWSPGQGGEQFF.

V is TRBV6-4 and J is TRBJ1-2; 8 nucleotides line up with TRBD1. The CDR3 is 14 residues long. V lost 6 bases, J lost 7 bases, and 10 bases stayed unmatched. Germline V gives CDR1 MRHNA, CDR2 SNTAGT. The CDR3 reads CASRDHGQGVGYTF. In DNA, the CDR3 is TGTGCCAGCAGAGACCATGGACAGGGAGTTGGCTACACCTTC.

This chain connects TRBV5-1 to TRBJ1-6; TRBD1 is a possible D gene (5 bases). The CDR3 spans 12 residues. Trimming took off 7 bases at V and 7 bases at J, with 9 bases between the two ends. Germline lookup yields CDR1 SGHRS and CDR2 YFSETQ. CDR3 protein: CASRGANSPLHF. CDR3 in DNA: TGCGCCAGCCGCGGGGCGAATTCACCCCTCCACTTT.

The chain joins TRBV13 to TRBJ2-1, with 10 bases matching TRBD2. The CDR3 consists of 15 residues. V was pared by 0 bases and J by 5 bases, with 1 base of the junction left unmatched. CDR1 is PRHDT, CDR2 FYEKMQ, per germline (reference sequence). The CDR3 spells CASSLGLAGNNEQFF. CDR3 DNA: TGTGCCAGCAGCTTAGGACTAGCGGGGAACAATGAGCAGTTCTTC.

The table lists this clone with many counts. The chain employs TRBV6-6 and TRBJ1-4; TRBD1 matches at 9 bases. V lost 7 bases and J lost 8; bases outside the gene matches: 11. The germline gives CDR1 MNHNY, CDR2 SVGAGI (reference sequence). The length of the CDR3 is 15 residues. The CDR3 bases are TGTGCCAGCACCCCCTATGGGACAGGGATAGAAAAACTGTTTTTT. It specifies CASTPYGTGIEKLFF.

The chain links TRBV27 to TRBJ2-7, with a weak D call TRBD1 (5 bases). CDR3 length: 14 residues. Germline CDR1 is MNHEY and CDR2 is SMNVEV (reference sequence). V was trimmed by 2 bases and J by 2 bases, leaving 10 bases between them. The CDR3 loop is CASSLGRGAYEQYF. CDR3 bases: TGTGCCAGCAGTTTAGGAAGGGGCGCCTACGAGCAGTACTTC.

This clone was picked up a small number of times. CDR3 sequence: CASSLALSSGANVLTF. The CDR3 DNA follows: TGCGCCAGCAGCTTGGCCTTGTCTTCTGGGGCCAACGTCCTGACTTTC. V gene TRBV5-1 combines with J gene TRBJ2-6; D is unresolved. The CDR3 extends over 16 amino acids. Trimming removed 0 bases at V and 1 base at J, with 8 bases between. Germline V gene sequence: CDR1 SGHRS, CDR2 YFSETQ.

The V gene is TRBV29-1, the J gene TRBJ2-7; 7 bases map to TRBD1. With V trimmed by 4 bases and J by 5 bases, 5 bases remained unmatched. This CDR3 has 12 residues. Germline V gene data show CDR1 as SQVTM and CDR2 as ANQGSEA. The CDR3 region has the DNA TGCAGCGTTGCGCAGGGGGTAAACGAGCAGTACTTC. It translates to CSVAQGVNEQYF.

This clone showed up just once. The rearrangement uses TRBV29-1 and TRBJ2-2; 9 bases line up with TRBD1. The germline gives CDR1 SQVTM, CDR2 ANQGSEA. J gave up 1 base and V 6 bases, and 3 bases lay outside the gene matches. This CDR3 is 14 amino acids long. CDR3 nucleotide sequence: TGCAGCGTCCGGACAGGGGTGAACACCGGGGAGCTGTTTTTT. Protein product: CSVRTGVNTGELFF.

A word on this clone: This specimen includes other DNA sequences encoding the same CDR3. This sequence joins TRBV5-6 and TRBJ1-5, with D perhaps matching TRBD1 (6 bases). V lost 2 bases and J 5 bases, leaving 11 bases between the germline ends. Germline lookup yields CDR1 SGHDT and CDR2 YYEEEE. The CDR3 sequence is 14 residues long. This CDR3 reads CASSLGGGDQPQHF. DNA for the CDR3: TGTGCCAGCAGCTTAGGAGGGGGGGATCAGCCCCAGCATTTT. Full variable domain (remainder filled in from reference TRBV5-6 and TRBJ1-5): DAGVTQSPTHLIKTRGQQVTLRCSPKSGHDTVSWYQQALGQGPQFIFQYYEEEERQRGNFPDRFSGHQFPNYSSELNVNALLLGDSALYLCASSLGGGDQPQHFGDGTRLSIL.

This chain uses TRBV4-3 with TRBJ2-7; TRBD2 matches 7 bases. The trim removed 0 bases at V and 3 bases at J, leaving 2 bases unmatched. Per the germline V gene, CDR1 is LGHNA and CDR2 is YSLEER. This CDR3 spans 14 amino acids. The CDR3 spells CASSQDRTSYEQYF. The CDR3 region has the DNA TGCGCCAGCAGCCAAGATAGGACTAGCTACGAGCAGTACTTC.

This clone rates as medium-sized. The J gene is TRBJ2-3, the V gene TRBV2; 9 bases match TRBD2. With V trimmed by 7 bases and J by 1 base, 3 bases remained unmatched. The CDR3 totals 14 residues. CDR1 is SNHLY, CDR2 FYNNEI, per germline. The CDR3 DNA is TGTGCCAGCAACAGACTAGCGGGCACAGATACGCAGTATTTT. This gives the protein CASNRLAGTDTQYF.

This chain uses TRBV7-9 with TRBJ1-5; TRBD1 agrees at 8 bases. V dropped 5 bases and J dropped 7; count of bases not matched to a gene: 10. Looked up from germline, CDR1 is SEHNR and CDR2 is FQNEAQ (reference sequence). CDR3 length: 15 amino acids. In nucleotides, the CDR3 is TGTGCCAGCAGCCGTGGACAGGGCAGAGGGCAGCCCCAGCATTTT. The encoded protein is CASSRGQGRGQPQHF. Drawing the rest from reference TRBV7-9 and TRBJ1-5, the complete variable domain is DTGVSQNPRHKITKRGQNVTFRCDPISEHNRLYWYRQTLGQGPEFLTYFQNEAQLEKSRLLSDRFSAERPKGSFSTLEIQRTEQGDSAMYLCASSRGQGRGQPQHFGDGTRLSIL.

CDR3 nucleotide sequence: TGTGCCAGCAGCTTTCTACAGGGAGATGGCTACACCTTC. Its protein product is CASSFLQGDGYTF. The chain joins TRBV7-8 to TRBJ1-2; the D gene is possibly TRBD1 (6 bases). The germline V and J ends were trimmed by 3 bases and 6 bases, with 11 bases remaining between them. CDR3 length equals 13 residues. CDR1 SGHVS and CDR2 FQNEAQ come from the germline V gene.

The rearrangement uses TRBV28 and TRBJ1-1; the D gene is possibly TRBD1 (5 bases). The CDR3 sequence is 19 residues long. The germline CDR1 and CDR2 sequences are MDHEN and SYDVKM. V lost 1 base and J 0 bases, leaving 21 bases between the germline ends. CDR3 coding DNA: TGTGCCAGCAGTTTATCCCCAAGGGTCTGGGGGAGGGTGAACACTGAAGCTTTCTTT. Amino acids: CASSLSPRVWGRVNTEAFF.

The rearrangement joins TRBV27 to TRBJ2-5; 12 bases fit TRBD2. This CDR3 has 17 amino acids. Germline CDR1 is MNHEY and CDR2 is SMNVEV (reference sequence). Trimming removed 0 bases from V and 7 bases from J; junction bases left unmatched: 9. The CDR3 reads CASSLSGLAGSKGTQYF. Written as DNA, the CDR3 is TGTGCCAGCAGTTTATCAGGACTAGCGGGGTCCAAGGGGACCCAGTACTTC.

The V and J genes are TRBV5-4 and TRBJ2-1; TRBD1 agrees at 7 bases. Germline V gene lookup returns CDR1 SGHNT and CDR2 YYREEE (reference sequence). The V gene end was trimmed by 0 bases and the J gene end by 4 bases; junction bases not matched to a gene: 7. This CDR3 is 16 amino acids long. This chain's CDR3 is CASSLDPGQIYNEQFF. CDR3 DNA sequence: TGTGCCAGCAGCTTGGATCCGGGACAGATATACAATGAGCAGTTCTTC.